Presented here are 19 T cell receptor beta chains from one specimen sequenced in a study of blood T cell repertoires in COVID-19 (dated by TCRdb to 2018 to 2021). The library was made by the immunoSEQ multiplex PCR assay. TCRdb's version of the immuneACCESS table is confined to in-frame rearrangements and falls short of the full clone set. An unresolved V gene accounts for under half of the shortfall where checked; the remainder is of unknown origin. The sample table contains some 390,000 clones; only one count was recorded for about nine tenths of them. Together, the top ten hold roughly 1.6% of the sample. The sequenced sample consisted of peripheral blood. The source of these receptors is a woman aged 40 to 50 with COVID-19, enrolled during active disease.

This sequence joins TRBV28 and TRBJ1-4; maybe TRBD1 (5 bases). Deletions cut 10 bases from V and 8 bases from J, with 20 bases between. Germline CDR1 is MDHEN and CDR2 is SYDVKM. The CDR3 extends over 14 amino acids. As DNA, the CDR3 is TGTGCCACCAAGCACCAGGGTTTAGACGAAAAACTGTTTTTT. Translation gives CATKHQGLDEKLFF.

The CDR3 DNA is TGTGCCAGCACCTTGACAGGGAACACTGAAGCTTTCTTT. Translation: CASTLTGNTEAFF. The chain joins TRBV27 to TRBJ1-1, with D tentatively TRBD1 (6 bases). The V end was cut by 7 bases, the J end by 1 base, with 10 bases between. CDR3 length equals 13 residues. Germline assignment: CDR1 MNHEY and CDR2 SMNVEV (reference sequence).

CDR3 amino acids: CASSQDRGYGYTF. The CDR3 bases are TGTGCCAGCAGCCAGGACAGGGGCTATGGCTACACCTTC. V and J are TRBV7-3 and TRBJ1-2; 9 bases line up with TRBD1. CDR3 length equals 13 residues. With 5 bases clipped from V and 4 bases from J, the junction kept 2 bases outside the gene matches. Germline V gene lookup returns CDR1 SGHTA and CDR2 FQGTGA.

The chain links TRBV6-5 to TRBJ1-6; D gene ambiguous. Trimming left V 0 bases short and J 9 bases short, with 9 bases between. The CDR3 is made up of 14 amino acids. CDR1 is MNHEY and CDR2 is SVGAGI in the germline V gene. CDR3 DNA sequence: TGTGCCAGCAGTTACTCGAATGAGGGTTCACCCCTCCACTTT. Residues: CASSYSNEGSPLHF.

The table lists this clone with a count of one. The gene calls are TRBV28 and TRBJ2-7; D gene unclear. The CDR3 runs 14 residues. V was cut by 4 bases and J by 1 base, with 11 bases left in between. Looked up from germline, CDR1 is MDHEN and CDR2 is SYDVKM. The CDR3 protein is CASSSVMSSYEQYF. For the CDR3, the DNA is TGTGCCAGCAGTTCAGTGATGTCTTCCTACGAGCAGTACTTC.

V and J are TRBV12-3 or TRBV12-4 and TRBJ1-1; tentatively, D is TRBD1 (5 bases). The CDR3 length is 13 residues. Deletions cut 7 bases from V and 0 bases from J, with 9 bases between. The CDR3 sequence: CASIDRMNTEAFF. CDR3 DNA: TGTGCCAGCATCGACAGAATGAACACTGAAGCTTTCTTT.

The chain carries TRBV12-2 and TRBJ2-7; the table calls TRBD2, which could not be checked here. TRBV12-2 is shown as a pseudogene. The CDR3 totals 17 residues. The CDR3 sequence: CASRLATLGGSEDEQYF. The CDR3 region has the DNA TGTGCAAGTCGCTTAGCCACTTTGGGCGGGAGTGAGGACGAGCAGTACTTC.

CDR3: CASHSGSYNEQFF. In nucleotides, the CDR3 is TGTGCCAGCCACTCGGGCTCCTACAATGAGCAGTTCTTC. V is TRBV18 and J is TRBJ2-1; unclear D gene. Germline loops: CDR1 KGHSH, CDR2 LQKENI. V gave up 8 bases and J gave up 0 bases, with 8 bases separating them. The CDR3 is made up of 13 amino acids.

The chain links TRBV9 to TRBJ2-5; TRBD2 matches 9 bases. V was pared by 3 bases and J by 5 bases, with 5 bases of the junction left unmatched. Looked up from germline, CDR1 is SGDLS and CDR2 is YYNGEE. The CDR3 is 14 amino acids. The DNA of the CDR3 is TGTGCCAGCAGCGCCGGGACTAGCTTGGAGACCCAGTACTTC. This gives the protein CASSAGTSLETQYF.

The genes are TRBV29-1 and TRBJ2-1, with TRBD2 matching over 10 bases. The V and J ends lost 5 bases and 5 bases, in that order; junction bases with no gene match: 15. The germline CDR1 and CDR2 sequences are SQVTM and ANQGSEA. CDR3 length: 17 amino acids. The chain's CDR3 is CSVLGLATRGGNNEQFF. The CDR3 nucleotides are TGCAGCGTTTTGGGACTAGCGACTAGAGGGGGAAACAATGAGCAGTTCTTC.

This clone was picked up a small number of times. This chain connects TRBV18 to TRBJ1-1, with 7 positions matching TRBD1. V was pared by 4 bases and J by 6 bases, with 11 bases of the junction left unmatched. Germline CDR1 and CDR2: KGHSH and LQKENI. This CDR3 has 15 amino acids. For the CDR3, the DNA is TGTGCCAGCTCACGAGAGCGTCAGGGGGGTTCTGAAGCTTTCTTT. Amino acid sequence: CASSRERQGGSEAFF.

This rearrangement joins TRBV9 to TRBJ1-4, with 9 positions matching TRBD1. With V trimmed by 4 bases and J by 5 bases, 3 bases remained unmatched. Germline-derived CDR1 and CDR2 are SGDLS and YYNGEE. This CDR3 spans 14 amino acids. The CDR3 is CASSLTGGNEKLFF. The DNA for the CDR3 is TGTGCCAGCAGCTTGACAGGGGGGAATGAAAAACTGTTTTTT.

The gene calls are TRBV12-3 or TRBV12-4 and TRBJ2-7; D call uncertain. There are 13 residues in the CDR3. V gave up 8 bases and J gave up 5 bases, with 16 bases separating them. The DNA for the CDR3 is TGTGCCAGCCGGTACGGGTTGTACAACGAGCAGTACTTC. Translating gives CASRYGLYNEQYF.

J is TRBJ2-1 and V is TRBV24-1; 9 bases align to TRBD1. Per germline, CDR1 KGHDR and CDR2 SFDVKD. The CDR3 runs to 16 residues. V dropped 4 bases and J dropped 6; count of bases not matched to a gene: 9. CDR3 sequence: CATSDPQGAGSNEQFF. The CDR3 DNA is TGTGCCACCAGTGACCCACAGGGGGCCGGGAGCAATGAGCAGTTCTTC.

The chain couples TRBV27 to TRBJ1-4; D may be TRBD1 (6 bases). Looked up from germline, CDR1 is MNHEY and CDR2 is SMNVEV (reference sequence). The CDR3 length is 16 residues. The ends were cut back, 10 bases at V and 4 bases at J, with 22 bases in the middle. DNA for the CDR3: TGTGCCACTAAACTCGACAGGTACACTGGTAATGAAAAACTGTTTTTT. Translation gives CATKLDRYTGNEKLFF.

In DNA, the CDR3 is TGTGCCAGCAGCCTAGGACAGCCCCGAGGAAACACCATATATTTT. Its protein is CASSLGQPRGNTIYF. The chain couples TRBV7-3 to TRBJ1-3, with a weak D call TRBD1 (6 bases). The length of the CDR3 is 15 residues. Trimming removed 5 bases from V and 4 bases from J, with 15 bases in between. Germline lookup yields CDR1 SGHTA and CDR2 FQGTGA.

The chain recombines TRBV19 with TRBJ1-1; a weak D match, TRBD1 (6 bases). The CDR3 is 14 amino acids. In germline, CDR1 is LNHDA, CDR2 SQIVND (reference sequence). V was pared by 3 bases and J by 0 bases, with 8 bases between. CDR3 residues: CASSMWGLNTEAFF. The CDR3, as DNA: TGTGCCAGTAGTATGTGGGGGCTGAACACTGAAGCTTTCTTT.

The chain employs TRBV19 and TRBJ2-7; 10 bases fit TRBD1. Germline V CDR1 and CDR2: LNHDA, SQIVND (reference sequence). There are 17 residues in the CDR3. V was clipped by 4 bases and J by 1 base; unmatched bases: 10. CDR3 protein: CASSRGQGFHGSYEQYF. CDR3 nucleotides: TGTGCCAGTAGTAGGGGACAGGGGTTTCATGGGTCCTACGAGCAGTACTTC.

This clone showed up just once. The chain employs TRBV9 and TRBJ2-7; 9 positions match TRBD1. Per germline, CDR1 SGDLS and CDR2 YYNGEE. This CDR3 is 16 amino acids long. V was clipped by 4 bases and J by 12 bases; unmatched bases: 20. CDR3: CASSTGTGISPVARYF. CDR3 nucleotide sequence: TGTGCCAGCAGCACCGGGACAGGGATCTCCCCTGTTGCGCGGTACTTC.